What follows are 28 T cell receptor beta chains derived from one specimen sequenced in a study of blood T cell repertoires in COVID-19. The assay was immunoSEQ multiplex PCR, and TCRdb's table has in-frame clones only and misses some. The sample records about 370,000 clones, more than 80% being singletons. Sequences were obtained from peripheral blood. Receptors were obtained from a woman aged 25-40 years with COVID-19, enrolled during active disease.

The chain carries TRBV5-1 and TRBJ2-2, with TRBD2 identical over 9 bases. The CDR3 contains 16 residues. Germline CDR1 is SGHRS and CDR2 is YFSETQ. Trimming took 5 bases from V and 6 from J; bases not matched to a gene: 11. This chain's CDR3 is CASRILGTSFAGELFF. The CDR3 DNA reads TGCGCCAGCAGGATACTAGGGACTAGCTTTGCCGGGGAGCTGTTTTTT.

This CDR3 reads CASSLGPGLAGGTQYF. The CDR3 DNA reads TGTGCCAGCAGCTTGGGCCCCGGGCTAGCGGGGGGGACCCAGTACTTC. V gene TRBV5-5 combines with J gene TRBJ2-5; TRBD2 aligns across 11 bases. Per germline, CDR1 SGHKS and CDR2 YYEKEE (reference sequence). V trimming: 0 bases; J trimming: 7 bases; junction bases outside the gene matches: 8. The CDR3 is 16 residues long.

V is TRBV4-1 and J is TRBJ1-4, with D perhaps matching TRBD1 (6 bases). Trimming took 1 base from V and 8 from J, leaving 17 bases between them. Looked up from germline, CDR1 is MGHRA and CDR2 is YSYEKL. The CDR3 contains 16 residues. The CDR3 reads CASSQALAGAGEKLFF. As DNA, the CDR3 is TGCGCCAGCAGCCAAGCCCTGGCAGGGGCCGGGGAAAAACTGTTTTTT.

The CDR3 region is CASSLDVAGGQETQYF. In DNA, the CDR3 is TGCGCCAGCAGCTTGGATGTAGCGGGAGGTCAAGAGACCCAGTACTTC. The chain links TRBV5-1 to TRBJ2-5, with TRBD2 matching 10 bases. Trimming at V came to 0 bases and at J to 2 bases, leaving 4 bases not matched to a gene. The CDR3 runs 16 residues. Germline CDR1 and CDR2: SGHRS and YFSETQ. The full variable domain, rest sourced from reference TRBV5-1 and TRBJ2-5, is KAGVTQTPRYLIKTRGQQVTLSCSPISGHRSVSWYQQTPGQGLQFLFEYFSETQRNKGNFPGRFSGRQFSNSRSEMNVSTLELGDSALYLCASSLDVAGGQETQYFGPGTRLLVL.

The chain links TRBV18 to TRBJ2-5, with TRBD2 as a possible D gene (6 bases). Germline V gives CDR1 KGHSH, CDR2 LQKENI. Trimming removed 3 bases at V and 3 bases at J, with 11 bases between. This CDR3 is 14 amino acids long. The CDR3 is CASSPQTSKETQYF. CDR3 coding DNA: TGTGCCAGCTCACCGCAGACTAGTAAAGAGACCCAGTACTTC. Looking up the rest from reference TRBV18 and TRBJ2-5 gives the full variable domain: NAGVMQNPRHLVRRRGQEARLRCSPMKGHSHVYWYRQLPEEGLKFMVYLQKENIIDESGMPKERFSAEFPKEGPSILRIQQVVRGDSAAYFCASSPQTSKETQYFGPGTRLLVL.

The rearrangement joins TRBV5-4 to TRBJ2-7; no firm D call. There are 15 residues in the CDR3. The V gene lost 2 bases and the J gene lost 0 bases, with 12 bases spanning the gap. In germline, CDR1 is SGHNT, CDR2 YYREEE (reference sequence). DNA of the CDR3: TGTGCCAGCAGCTTCGGGTCCCCATCCTCCTACGAGCAGTACTTC. Its protein is CASSFGSPSSYEQYF.

The chain couples TRBV28 to TRBJ2-7, with 9 nucleotides matching TRBD2. Germline V gene lookup returns CDR1 MDHEN and CDR2 SYDVKM. The CDR3 covers 13 residues. Trimming cost V 7 bases and J 3 bases; bases outside gene matches: 4. The CDR3 here is CASTSGGYYEQYF. The CDR3 DNA reads as TGTGCCAGCACGAGCGGGGGGTACTACGAGCAGTACTTC.

The chain employs TRBV29-1 and TRBJ1-2; 10 positions agree with TRBD1. The CDR3 runs 14 residues. After removal of 7 bases from V and 2 bases from J, the junction contained 7 bases not matched to a gene. Germline lookup yields CDR1 SQVTM and CDR2 ANQGSEA. CDR3 in amino acids: CSARDRGFNYGYTF. The CDR3 DNA is TGCAGCGCTCGGGACAGGGGATTCAACTATGGCTACACCTTC.

The rearrangement links TRBV4-3 to TRBJ1-2, with 9 nucleotides matching TRBD1. Germline CDR1 LGHNA, CDR2 YSLEER. The CDR3 spans 15 residues. The ends lost 0 bases at V and 8 bases at J; junction bases unmatched: 7. CDR3 sequence reads: CASSQDDRGALGYTF. Written as DNA, the CDR3 is TGCGCCAGCAGCCAAGACGACAGGGGGGCTTTGGGCTACACCTTC.

This rearrangement joins TRBV19 to TRBJ1-2, with TRBD1 identical over 12 bases. V lost 9 bases and J lost 6; bases outside the gene matches: 5. CDR3 length equals 13 residues. CDR1 LNHDA and CDR2 SQIVND come from the germline V gene (reference sequence). In DNA, the CDR3 is TGTGCCAGCCGGGACAGGGGGCTCGATGGCTACACCTTC. Protein sequence: CASRDRGLDGYTF. Drawing the rest from reference TRBV19 and TRBJ1-2, the complete variable domain is DGGITQSPKYLFRKEGQNVTLSCEQNLNHDAMYWYRQDPGQGLRLIYYSQIVNDFQKGDIAEGYSVSREKKESFPLTVTSAQKNPTAFYLCASRDRGLDGYTFGSGTRLTVV.

V usage is TRBV10-3 and J usage is TRBJ2-2; 8 bases align to TRBD2. Germline CDR1 reads ENHRY; CDR2 reads SYGVKD. V shed 8 bases and J 1 base; nucleotides not matched to a gene: 6. The CDR3 is made up of 15 amino acids. DNA for the CDR3: TGTGCCATCCGAGTTAGCGGGATGAACACCGGGGAGCTGTTTTTT. Translation gives CAIRVSGMNTGELFF.

This chain connects TRBV7-2 to TRBJ1-1; D is unclear. Trimming took 1 base from V and 5 from J, leaving 14 bases between them. The CDR3 is 15 amino acids. Per the germline V gene, CDR1 is SGHTA and CDR2 is FQGNSA. In nucleotides, the CDR3 is TGTGCCAGCAGCTTAGGACGGCGGGAGCGGACTGAAGCTTTCTTT. Translation: CASSLGRRERTEAFF.

The CDR3 DNA reads TGCAGCGTTCGGTTGGGACAGGGGGCAGGGGCTAATGAAAAACTGTTTTTT. Its protein product is CSVRLGQGAGANEKLFF. This sequence joins TRBV29-1 and TRBJ1-4; 12 nucleotides agree with TRBD1. V was clipped by 5 bases and J by 3 bases; unmatched bases: 10. CDR3 length equals 17 residues. Germline V gene data show CDR1 as SQVTM and CDR2 as ANQGSEA.

DNA of the CDR3: TGTGCCAGCAGACCGACAGGGGAAGAGACCCAGTACTTC. Encoded protein: CASRPTGEETQYF. The chain employs TRBV7-2 and TRBJ2-5; 8 bases match TRBD1. J lost 3 bases, V lost 6 bases, and 3 bases had no gene match. The CDR3 is made up of 13 amino acids. Germline V lookup: CDR1 SGHTA, CDR2 FQGNSA.

The gene calls are TRBV7-2 and TRBJ1-1; D may be TRBD1 (6 bases). Trimming cost V 3 bases and J 6 bases, with 11 bases left between them. The CDR3 spans 13 residues. Looked up from germline, CDR1 is SGHTA and CDR2 is FQGNSA. The chain's CDR3 is CASSFTGQSEAFF. The DNA for the CDR3 is TGTGCCAGCAGCTTCACGGGACAATCTGAAGCTTTCTTT.

V is TRBV5-6 and J is TRBJ1-5, with 12 bases aligning to TRBD1. The CDR3 has 16 residues. Losses at the gene ends were 3 bases for V and 5 bases for J; bases not matched to a gene: 6. Germline loops: CDR1 SGHDT, CDR2 YYEEEE. CDR3 loop: CASSSGTGGSYQPQHF. DNA for the CDR3: TGTGCCAGCAGCTCGGGGACAGGGGGCTCGTATCAGCCCCAGCATTTT.

The table lists this clone with a few counts. The chain joins TRBV5-4 to TRBJ1-1, with TRBD1 identical over 9 bases. The length of the CDR3 is 14 residues. The junction had 6 bases not matched to a gene; V was cut back by 4 bases and J by 5 bases. Per germline, CDR1 SGHNT and CDR2 YYREEE (reference sequence). The CDR3 here is CASSPTGGLTEAFF. DNA for the CDR3: TGTGCCAGCAGCCCGACAGGGGGTTTGACTGAAGCTTTCTTT.

This clone has only a few counts. The chain employs TRBV9 and TRBJ2-3; D might be TRBD2 (5 bases). Germline CDR1 SGDLS, CDR2 YYNGEE. The CDR3 has 14 residues. Trimming removed 0 bases from V and 5 bases from J, with 10 bases in between. The CDR3 is CASSVGAAGDTQYF. Written as DNA, the CDR3 is TGTGCCAGCAGCGTAGGGGCCGCGGGAGATACGCAGTATTTT.

The chain uses TRBV4-1 and TRBJ2-3, with TRBD2 matching 8 bases. Germline assignment: CDR1 MGHRA and CDR2 YSYEKL. The V segment lost 4 bases and the J segment 2 bases; nucleotides outside the gene matches: 5. The CDR3 has 15 amino acids. CDR3 in DNA: TGCGCCAGCAGCCCCTGGACTAGCAACACAGATACGCAGTATTTT. Translating it yields CASSPWTSNTDTQYF.

This chain uses TRBV21-1 with TRBJ2-4; TRBD2, as called in the table, went unchecked against the DNA. TRBV21-1 is an annotated pseudogene. The CDR3 contains 17 residues. The CDR3 here is CASSTPLGGEVKNIQYF. The CDR3 bases are TGTGCCAGCAGCACCCCCCTAGGAGGGGAAGTCAAAAACATTCAGTACTTC.

The rearrangement links TRBV21-1 to TRBJ2-7; the table assigns TRBD2, which was not confirmed against the DNA. TRBV21-1 is a documented pseudogene. This CDR3 is built from 13 residues. CDR3 amino acids: CASSHPGGYEQYV. Written as DNA, the CDR3 is TGTGCCAGCAGCCATCCCGGGGGCTACGAGCAGTACGTC.

This chain connects TRBV19 to TRBJ2-1; 9 nucleotides line up with TRBD1. Trimming removed 5 bases from V and 4 bases from J; junction bases left unmatched: 6. Per the germline V gene, CDR1 is LNHDA and CDR2 is SQIVND (reference sequence). The CDR3 length is 15 residues. CDR3 in amino acids: CASSPRTGVYNEQFF. CDR3 nucleotide sequence: TGTGCCAGTAGTCCGCGGACAGGGGTATACAATGAGCAGTTCTTC.

The V and J genes are TRBV19 and TRBJ2-5; TRBD1 agrees at 10 bases. The V gene end was trimmed by 6 bases and the J gene end by 1 base; junction bases not matched to a gene: 2. The CDR3 sequence is 14 residues long. Germline V gene sequence: CDR1 LNHDA, CDR2 SQIVND (reference sequence). The CDR3 loop reads CASRGTGAQETQYF. CDR3 in DNA: TGTGCCAGTAGGGGGACAGGGGCCCAAGAGACCCAGTACTTC.

The rearrangement links TRBV6-2 or TRBV6-3 to TRBJ1-2; D uncertain. The CDR3 loop spans 13 amino acids. Germline values: CDR1 MNHEY, CDR2 SVGEGT. V was pared by 4 bases and J by 1 base, with 7 bases between. The DNA of the CDR3 is TGTGCCAGCAGTTCCCGGGATAACTATGGCTACACCTTC. Amino acids: CASSSRDNYGYTF.

The V gene is TRBV7-8, the J gene TRBJ2-3; a weak D match, TRBD2 (5 bases). Germline values: CDR1 SGHVS, CDR2 FQNEAQ. V lost 5 bases and J lost 5, with 14 bases in between. The CDR3 has 14 residues. This chain's CDR3 is CASSLNRGQDTQYF. CDR3 sequence (DNA): TGTGCCAGCAGCCTCAACCGAGGGCAAGATACGCAGTATTTT. Looking up the rest from reference TRBV7-8 and TRBJ2-3 gives the full variable domain: GAGVSQSPRYKVAKRGQDVALRCDPISGHVSLFWYQQALGQGPEFLTYFQNEAQLDKSGLPSDRFFAERPEGSVSTLKIQRTQQEDSAVYLCASSLNRGQDTQYFGPGTRLTVL.

This clone appeared a single time. This chain uses TRBV10-3 with TRBJ2-5; D unresolved. This CDR3 has 13 amino acids. Trimming took 11 bases from V and 1 from J, leaving 14 bases between them. Germline-derived CDR1 and CDR2 are ENHRY and SYGVKD. The CDR3 coding sequence is TGTGCCGCCACCCTAGGCCCCCAAGAGACCCAGTACTTC. Translation: CAATLGPQETQYF.

The chain employs TRBV29-1 and TRBJ2-7; 9 nucleotides line up with TRBD1. The junction had 3 bases not matched to a gene; V was cut back by 7 bases and J by 2 bases. The CDR3 has 12 amino acids. CDR1 is SQVTM, CDR2 ANQGSEA, per germline. CDR3 nucleotides: TGCAGCGGCCGGACAGGGGCCTACGAGCAGTACTTC. It encodes CSGRTGAYEQYF.

This sequence joins TRBV6-6 and TRBJ2-3, with 8 bases identical to TRBD2. Germline assignment: CDR1 MNHNY and CDR2 SVGAGI (reference sequence). The CDR3 spans 16 residues. Losses at the gene ends were 4 bases for V and 5 bases for J; bases not matched to a gene: 11. CDR3 region: CASSSFAGGAGDTQYF. CDR3 coding DNA: TGTGCCAGCAGTTCCTTTGCCGGGGGGGCCGGAGATACGCAGTATTTT.